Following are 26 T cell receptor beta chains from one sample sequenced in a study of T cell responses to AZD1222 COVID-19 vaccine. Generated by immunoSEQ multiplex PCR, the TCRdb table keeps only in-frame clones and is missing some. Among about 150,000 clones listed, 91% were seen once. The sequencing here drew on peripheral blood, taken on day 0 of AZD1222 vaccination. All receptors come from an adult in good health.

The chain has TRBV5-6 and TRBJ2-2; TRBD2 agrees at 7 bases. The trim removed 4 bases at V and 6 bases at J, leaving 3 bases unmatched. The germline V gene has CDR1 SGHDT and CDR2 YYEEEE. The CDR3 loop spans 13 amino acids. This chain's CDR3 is CASSRLAPGELFF. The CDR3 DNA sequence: TGTGCCAGCAGCCGACTAGCTCCCGGGGAGCTGTTTTTT.

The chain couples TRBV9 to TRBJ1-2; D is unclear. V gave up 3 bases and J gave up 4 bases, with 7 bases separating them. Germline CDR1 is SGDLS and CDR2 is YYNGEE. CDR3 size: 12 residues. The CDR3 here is CASSGGGYGYTF. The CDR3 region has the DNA TGTGCCAGCAGCGGGGGAGGCTATGGCTACACCTTC.

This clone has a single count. The CDR3 loop reads CASSLNRGTKNIQYF. The CDR3 region has the DNA TGTGCCAGCAGTCTAAATCGGGGGACCAAAAACATTCAGTACTTC. The chain uses TRBV6-5 and TRBJ2-4; D is perhaps TRBD2 (6 bases). CDR1 is MNHEY and CDR2 is SVGAGI in the germline V gene. The CDR3 totals 15 residues. V dropped 5 bases and J dropped 2 bases, with 13 bases sitting between them.

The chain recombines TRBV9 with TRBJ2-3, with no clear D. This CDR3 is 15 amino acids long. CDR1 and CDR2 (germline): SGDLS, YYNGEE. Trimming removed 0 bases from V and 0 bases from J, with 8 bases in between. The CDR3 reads CASSVALPSTDTQYF. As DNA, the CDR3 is TGTGCCAGCAGCGTAGCACTACCTAGCACAGATACGCAGTATTTT.

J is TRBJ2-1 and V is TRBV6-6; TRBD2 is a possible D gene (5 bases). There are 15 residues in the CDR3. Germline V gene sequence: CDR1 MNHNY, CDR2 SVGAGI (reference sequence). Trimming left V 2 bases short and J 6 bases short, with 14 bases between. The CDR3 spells CASSYVRGRGNEQFF. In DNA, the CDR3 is TGTGCCAGCAGTTACGTCCGTGGCCGGGGCAATGAGCAGTTCTTC.

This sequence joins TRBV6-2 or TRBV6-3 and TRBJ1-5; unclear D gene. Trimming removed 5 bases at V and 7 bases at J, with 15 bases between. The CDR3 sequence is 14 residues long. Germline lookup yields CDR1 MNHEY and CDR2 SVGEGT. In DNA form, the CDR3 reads TGTGCCAGCAGTACCAGGAAAACCCACCAGCCCCAGCATTTT. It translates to CASSTRKTHQPQHF.

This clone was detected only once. CDR3 in DNA: TGTGCCAGCAGTGAACGGGGCTCGAACACCGGGGAGCTGTTTTTT. Its protein product is CASSERGSNTGELFF. The gene calls are TRBV2 and TRBJ2-2, with D perhaps matching TRBD1 or TRBD2 (5 bases each). The CDR3 length is 15 residues. Between the trimmed V and J ends, which lost 2 bases and 0 bases, there was a span of 7 bases. Germline loops: CDR1 SNHLY, CDR2 FYNNEI.

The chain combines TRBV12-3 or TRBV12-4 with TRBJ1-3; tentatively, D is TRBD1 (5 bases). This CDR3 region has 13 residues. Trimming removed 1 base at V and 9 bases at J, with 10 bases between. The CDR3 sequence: CASSLEGSSTIYF. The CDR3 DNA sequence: TGTGCCAGCAGTTTAGAGGGGTCGAGCACCATATATTTT.

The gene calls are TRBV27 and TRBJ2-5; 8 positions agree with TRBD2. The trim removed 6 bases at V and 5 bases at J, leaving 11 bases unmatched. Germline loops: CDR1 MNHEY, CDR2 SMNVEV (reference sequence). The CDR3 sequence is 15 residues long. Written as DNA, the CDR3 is TGTGCCAGCAGCCTTAGCGGGGAGGCATGGGAGACCCAGTACTTC. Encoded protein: CASSLSGEAWETQYF.

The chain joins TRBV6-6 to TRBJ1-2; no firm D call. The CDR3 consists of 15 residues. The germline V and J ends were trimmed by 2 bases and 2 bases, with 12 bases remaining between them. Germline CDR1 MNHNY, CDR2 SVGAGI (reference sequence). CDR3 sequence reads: CASSYPQDGNYGYTF. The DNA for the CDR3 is TGTGCCAGCAGTTACCCTCAAGACGGGAACTATGGCTACACCTTC.

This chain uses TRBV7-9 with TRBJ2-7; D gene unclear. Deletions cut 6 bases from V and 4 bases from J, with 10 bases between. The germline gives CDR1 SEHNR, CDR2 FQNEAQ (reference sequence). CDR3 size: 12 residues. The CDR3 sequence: CASSSTVYEQYF. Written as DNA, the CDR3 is TGTGCCAGCAGTTCTACGGTATACGAGCAGTACTTC.

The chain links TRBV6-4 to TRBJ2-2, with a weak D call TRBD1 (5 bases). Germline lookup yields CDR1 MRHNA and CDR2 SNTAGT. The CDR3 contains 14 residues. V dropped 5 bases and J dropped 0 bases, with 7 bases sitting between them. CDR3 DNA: TGTGCCAGCAGTACGACAGCGAACACCGGGGAGCTGTTTTTT. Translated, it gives CASSTTANTGELFF.

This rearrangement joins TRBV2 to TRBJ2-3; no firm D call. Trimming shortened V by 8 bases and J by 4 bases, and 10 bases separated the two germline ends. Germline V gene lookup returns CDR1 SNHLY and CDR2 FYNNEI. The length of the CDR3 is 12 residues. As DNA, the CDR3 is TGTGCCAGCCGGCAGGTCCCAGATACGCAGTATTTT. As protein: CASRQVPDTQYF.

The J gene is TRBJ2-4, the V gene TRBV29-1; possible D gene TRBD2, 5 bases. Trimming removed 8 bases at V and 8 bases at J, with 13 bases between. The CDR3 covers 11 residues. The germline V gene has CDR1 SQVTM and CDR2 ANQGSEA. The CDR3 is CSYQTGDIQYF. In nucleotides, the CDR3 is TGCAGCTACCAAACCGGGGACATTCAGTACTTC.

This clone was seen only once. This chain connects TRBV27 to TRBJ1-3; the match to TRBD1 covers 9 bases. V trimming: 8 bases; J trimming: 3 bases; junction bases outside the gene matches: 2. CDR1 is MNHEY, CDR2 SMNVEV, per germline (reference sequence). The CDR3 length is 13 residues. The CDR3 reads CASGTGNGNTIYF. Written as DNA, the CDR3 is TGTGCCAGCGGGACAGGGAATGGAAACACCATATATTTT.

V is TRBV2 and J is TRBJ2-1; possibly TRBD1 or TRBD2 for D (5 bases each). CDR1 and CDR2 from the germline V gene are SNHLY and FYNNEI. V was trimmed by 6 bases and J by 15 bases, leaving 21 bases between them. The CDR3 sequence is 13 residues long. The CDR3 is CASSQRGNTGPFF. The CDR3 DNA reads TGTGCCAGCAGCCAACGGGGCAACACGGGGCCGTTCTTC.

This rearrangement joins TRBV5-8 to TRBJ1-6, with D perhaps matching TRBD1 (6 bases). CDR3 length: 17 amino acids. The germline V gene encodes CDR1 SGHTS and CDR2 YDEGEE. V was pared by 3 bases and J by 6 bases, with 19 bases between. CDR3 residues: CASSSNILGAGNSPLHF. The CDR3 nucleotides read TGTGCCAGCAGCTCCAACATCCTGGGGGCCGGTAATTCACCCCTCCACTTT.

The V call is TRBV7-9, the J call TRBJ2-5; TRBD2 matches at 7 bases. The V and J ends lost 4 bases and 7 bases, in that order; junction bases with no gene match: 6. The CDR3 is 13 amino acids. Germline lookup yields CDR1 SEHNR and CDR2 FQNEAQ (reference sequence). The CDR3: CASSSVREATQYF. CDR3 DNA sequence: TGTGCCAGCAGCTCGGTTCGGGAGGCGACCCAGTACTTC.

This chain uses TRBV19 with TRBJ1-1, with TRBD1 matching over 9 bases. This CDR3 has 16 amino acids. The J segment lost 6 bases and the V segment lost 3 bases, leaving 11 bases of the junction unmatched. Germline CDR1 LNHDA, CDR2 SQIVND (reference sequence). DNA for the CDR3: TGTGCCAGTAGTATGTTACAGGGGGCGAAGGTCCCTGAAGCTTTCTTT. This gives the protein CASSMLQGAKVPEAFF.

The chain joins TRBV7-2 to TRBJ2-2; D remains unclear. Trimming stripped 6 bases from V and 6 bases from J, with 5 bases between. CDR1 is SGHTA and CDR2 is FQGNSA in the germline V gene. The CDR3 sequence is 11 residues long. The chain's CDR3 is CASRVAGELFF. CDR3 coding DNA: TGTGCCAGCAGGGTAGCCGGGGAGCTGTTTTTT.

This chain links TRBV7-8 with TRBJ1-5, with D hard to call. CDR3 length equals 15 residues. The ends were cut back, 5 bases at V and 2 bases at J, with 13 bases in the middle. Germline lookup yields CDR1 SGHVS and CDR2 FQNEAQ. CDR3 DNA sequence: TGTGCCAGCAGCGGAAGGGTACCGGGCAATCAGCCCCAGCATTTT. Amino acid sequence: CASSGRVPGNQPQHF. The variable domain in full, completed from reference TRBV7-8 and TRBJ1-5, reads GAGVSQSPRYKVAKRGQDVALRCDPISGHVSLFWYQQALGQGPEFLTYFQNEAQLDKSGLPSDRFFAERPEGSVSTLKIQRTQQEDSAVYLCASSGRVPGNQPQHFGDGTRLSIL.

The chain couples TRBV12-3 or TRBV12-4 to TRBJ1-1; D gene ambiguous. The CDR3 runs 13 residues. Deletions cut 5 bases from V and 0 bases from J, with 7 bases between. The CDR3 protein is CASSTQMNTEAFF. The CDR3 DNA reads TGTGCCAGCAGTACCCAGATGAACACTGAAGCTTTCTTT.

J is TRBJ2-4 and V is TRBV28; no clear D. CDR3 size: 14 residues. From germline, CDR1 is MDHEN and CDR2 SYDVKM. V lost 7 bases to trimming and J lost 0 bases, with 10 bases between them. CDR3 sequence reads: CASTPSAAKNIQYF. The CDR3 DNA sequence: TGTGCCAGCACCCCATCGGCAGCCAAAAACATTCAGTACTTC.

For the CDR3, the DNA is TGTGCCAGCCTCGGGAGGGTTTATGAAAAACTGTTTTTT. As protein: CASLGRVYEKLFF. This chain uses TRBV2 with TRBJ1-4; no definite D call. Looked up from germline, CDR1 is SNHLY and CDR2 is FYNNEI. V lost 8 bases and J 6 bases, leaving 13 bases between the germline ends. The CDR3 runs to 13 residues.

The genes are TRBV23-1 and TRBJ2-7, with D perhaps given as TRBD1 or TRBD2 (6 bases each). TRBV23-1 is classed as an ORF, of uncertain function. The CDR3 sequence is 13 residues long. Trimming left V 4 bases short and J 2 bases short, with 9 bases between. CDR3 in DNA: TGCGCCAGCAGTCCCCGGGGGCCCTACGAGCAGTACTTC. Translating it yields CASSPRGPYEQYF.

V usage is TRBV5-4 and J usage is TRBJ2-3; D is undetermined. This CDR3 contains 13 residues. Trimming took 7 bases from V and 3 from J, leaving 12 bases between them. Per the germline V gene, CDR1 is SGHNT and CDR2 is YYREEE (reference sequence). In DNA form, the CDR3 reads TGTGCCAGCCGCTCATGGGAAACAGATACGCAGTATTTT. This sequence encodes CASRSWETDTQYF.